This T cell receptor (beta chain) stems from a study of T cells after yellow fever vaccination. Overall study findings and caveats: One caveat is that FACS-sorted repertoires could contain abundant clonotypes contaminating from the bulk population.

TCRdb re-called the 5' RACE reads through MiXCR, storing one row per CDR3 protein. The data contain over 200,000 distinct CDR3 sequences, approximately 6.7% of them singletons. Germline V gene lookup returns CDR1 ENHRY and CDR2 SYGVKD. There are 13 residues in the CDR3. The V end lost 8 bases, the J end lost 4 bases, and 11 bases lay between the germline ends. In the case of this clonotype: The antigen is undetermined.

The material sequenced was CD4+ T cells sorted from PBMCs, taken on the day of the yellow fever booster vaccination. The V gene is TRBV10-3, the J gene TRBJ2-2; D may match TRBD1 or TRBD2 (5 bases each). This sequence originates from a man aged 25 to 45 who received the YFV17D yellow fever vaccine. Here the CDR3 DNA reads TGTGCCATCTCCCGGGGACCCACCGGGGAGCTGTTTTTT. It is translated as CAISRGPTGELFF.